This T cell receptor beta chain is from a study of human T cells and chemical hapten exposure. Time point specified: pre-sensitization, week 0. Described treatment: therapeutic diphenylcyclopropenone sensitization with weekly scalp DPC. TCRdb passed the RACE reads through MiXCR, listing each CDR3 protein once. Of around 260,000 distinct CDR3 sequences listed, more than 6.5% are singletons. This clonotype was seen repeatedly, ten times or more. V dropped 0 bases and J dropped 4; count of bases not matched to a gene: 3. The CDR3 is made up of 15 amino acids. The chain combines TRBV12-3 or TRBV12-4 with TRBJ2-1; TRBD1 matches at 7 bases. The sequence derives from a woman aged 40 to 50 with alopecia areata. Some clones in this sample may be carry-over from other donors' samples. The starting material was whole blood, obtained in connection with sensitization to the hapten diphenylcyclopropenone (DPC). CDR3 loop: CASSLAGTVYNEQFF. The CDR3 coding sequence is TGTGCCAGCAGTTTAGCCGGGACAGTATACAATGAGCAGTTCTTC.